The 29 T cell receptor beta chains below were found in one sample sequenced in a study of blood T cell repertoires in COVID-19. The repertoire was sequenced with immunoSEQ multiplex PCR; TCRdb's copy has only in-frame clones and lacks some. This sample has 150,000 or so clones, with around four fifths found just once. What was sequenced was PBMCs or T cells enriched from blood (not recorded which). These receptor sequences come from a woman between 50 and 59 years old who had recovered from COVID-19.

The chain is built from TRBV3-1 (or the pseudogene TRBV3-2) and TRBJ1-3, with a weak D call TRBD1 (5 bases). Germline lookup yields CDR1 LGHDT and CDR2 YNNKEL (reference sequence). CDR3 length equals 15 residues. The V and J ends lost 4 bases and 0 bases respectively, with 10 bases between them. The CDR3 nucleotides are TGTGCCAGCAGCCTGGACATCGCCTCTGGAAACACCATATATTTT. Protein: CASSLDIASGNTIYF.

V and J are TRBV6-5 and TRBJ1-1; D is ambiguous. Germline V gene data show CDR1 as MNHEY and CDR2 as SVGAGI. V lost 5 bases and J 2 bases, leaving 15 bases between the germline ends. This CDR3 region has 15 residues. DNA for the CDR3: TGTGCCAGCAGTCCCCCGGGAGTCTCCAACACTGAAGCTTTCTTT. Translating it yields CASSPPGVSNTEAFF.

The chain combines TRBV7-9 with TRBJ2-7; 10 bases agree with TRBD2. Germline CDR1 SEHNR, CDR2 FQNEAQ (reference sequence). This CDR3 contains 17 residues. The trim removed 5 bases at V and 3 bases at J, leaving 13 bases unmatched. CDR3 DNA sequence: TGTGCCAGCAGCCCCCCGTACGAGCAGCGGGGGGGCTACGAGCAGTACTTC. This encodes CASSPPYEQRGGYEQYF.

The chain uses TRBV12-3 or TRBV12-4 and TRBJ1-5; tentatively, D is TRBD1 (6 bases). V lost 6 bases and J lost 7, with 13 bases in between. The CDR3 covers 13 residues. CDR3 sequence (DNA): TGTGCCAGCAGGAAAGACAGGATCCAGCCCCAGCATTTT. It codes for CASRKDRIQPQHF.

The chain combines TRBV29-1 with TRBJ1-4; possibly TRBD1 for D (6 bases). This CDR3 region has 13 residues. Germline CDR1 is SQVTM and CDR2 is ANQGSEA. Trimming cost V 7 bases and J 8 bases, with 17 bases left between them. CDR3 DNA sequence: TGCAGCGGGAGACAGGCCGGTCGCGAAAAACTGTTTTTT. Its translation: CSGRQAGREKLFF.

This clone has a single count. The CDR3 here is CASSVGATGFYEQYF. In DNA, the CDR3 is TGTGCCAGCAGCGTAGGCGCTACAGGGTTCTACGAGCAGTACTTC. The rearrangement links TRBV9 to TRBJ2-7, with D maybe TRBD1 (6 bases). Trimming took off 0 bases at V and 3 bases at J, with 13 bases between the two ends. Germline-derived CDR1 and CDR2 are SGDLS and YYNGEE. This CDR3 spans 15 amino acids.

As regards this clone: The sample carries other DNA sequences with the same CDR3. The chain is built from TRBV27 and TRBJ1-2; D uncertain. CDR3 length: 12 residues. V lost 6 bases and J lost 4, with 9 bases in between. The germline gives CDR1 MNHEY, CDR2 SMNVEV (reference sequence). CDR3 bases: TGTGCCAGCAGCAGTGGCGGCTATGGCTACACCTTC. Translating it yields CASSSGGYGYTF.

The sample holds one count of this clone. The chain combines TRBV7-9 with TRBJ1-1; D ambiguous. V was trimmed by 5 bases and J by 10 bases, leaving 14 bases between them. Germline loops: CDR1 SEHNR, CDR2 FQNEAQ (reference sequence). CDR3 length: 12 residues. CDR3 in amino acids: CASSPPGRPAFF. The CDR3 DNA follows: TGTGCCAGCAGCCCACCCGGGAGACCAGCTTTCTTT.

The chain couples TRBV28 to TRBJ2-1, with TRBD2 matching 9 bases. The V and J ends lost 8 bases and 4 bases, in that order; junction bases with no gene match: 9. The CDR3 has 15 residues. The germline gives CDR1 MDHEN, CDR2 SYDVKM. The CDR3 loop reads CASQGLAGIYNEQFF. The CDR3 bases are TGTGCCAGCCAGGGGCTAGCGGGAATTTACAATGAGCAGTTCTTC.

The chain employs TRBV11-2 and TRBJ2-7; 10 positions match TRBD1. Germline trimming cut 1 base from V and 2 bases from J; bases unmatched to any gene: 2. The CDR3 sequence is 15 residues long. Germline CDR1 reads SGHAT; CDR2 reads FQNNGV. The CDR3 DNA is TGTGCCAGCAGCTTAGTCGGGACAGGGGCCTACGAGCAGTACTTC. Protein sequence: CASSLVGTGAYEQYF.

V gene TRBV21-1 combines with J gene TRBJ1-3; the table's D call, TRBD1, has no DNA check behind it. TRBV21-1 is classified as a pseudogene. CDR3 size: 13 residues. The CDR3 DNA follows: TGTGCCAGAGACACCACAGCAGGAAACACCATATATTTT. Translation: CARDTTAGNTIYF.

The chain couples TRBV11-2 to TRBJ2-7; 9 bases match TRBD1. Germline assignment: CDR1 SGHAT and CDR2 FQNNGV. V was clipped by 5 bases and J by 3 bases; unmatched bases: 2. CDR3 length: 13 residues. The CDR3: CASSPGQGYEQYF. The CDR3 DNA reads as TGTGCCAGCAGCCCGGGACAGGGCTACGAGCAGTACTTC.

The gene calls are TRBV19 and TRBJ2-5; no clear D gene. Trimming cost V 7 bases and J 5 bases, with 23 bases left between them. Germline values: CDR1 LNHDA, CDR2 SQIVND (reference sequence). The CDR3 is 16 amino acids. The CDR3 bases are TGTGCCAGTACCCCAACCAGTGCACAGCTGTGGGAGACCCAGTACTTC. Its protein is CASTPTSAQLWETQYF.

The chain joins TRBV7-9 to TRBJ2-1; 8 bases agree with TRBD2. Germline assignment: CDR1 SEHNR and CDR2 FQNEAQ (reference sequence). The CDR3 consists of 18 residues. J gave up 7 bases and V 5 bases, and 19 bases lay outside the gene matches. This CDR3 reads CASSPPFRVAGIRNEQFF. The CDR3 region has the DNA TGTGCCAGCAGCCCCCCCTTCAGGGTAGCGGGAATTAGGAATGAGCAGTTCTTC.

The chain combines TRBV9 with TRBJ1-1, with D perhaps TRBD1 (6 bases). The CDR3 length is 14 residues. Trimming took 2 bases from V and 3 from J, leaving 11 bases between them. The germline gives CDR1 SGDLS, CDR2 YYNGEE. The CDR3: CASSVGQRYTEAFF. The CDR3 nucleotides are TGTGCCAGCAGCGTGGGACAAAGGTACACTGAAGCTTTCTTT. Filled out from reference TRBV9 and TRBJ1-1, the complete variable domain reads DSGVTQTPKHLITATGQRVTLRCSPRSGDLSVYWYQQSLDQGLQFLIQYYNGEERAKGNILERFSAQQFPDLHSELNLSSLELGDSALYFCASSVGQRYTEAFFGQGTRLTVV.

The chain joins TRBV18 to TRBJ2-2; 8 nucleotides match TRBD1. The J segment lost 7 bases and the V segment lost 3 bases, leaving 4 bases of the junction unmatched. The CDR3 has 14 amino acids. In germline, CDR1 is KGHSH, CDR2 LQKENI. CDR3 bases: TGTGCCAGCTCACCGGACAGGGCCAACGGGGAGCTGTTTTTT. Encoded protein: CASSPDRANGELFF.

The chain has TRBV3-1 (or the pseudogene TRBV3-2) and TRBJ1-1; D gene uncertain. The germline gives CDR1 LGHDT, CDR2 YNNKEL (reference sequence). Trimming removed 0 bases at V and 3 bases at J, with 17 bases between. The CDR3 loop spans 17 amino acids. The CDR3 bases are TGTGCCAGCAGCCAAGATTTGGGTGAGGGTCCTGACACTGAAGCTTTCTTT. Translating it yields CASSQDLGEGPDTEAFF.

CDR3 residues: CASSLLGGLNTEAFF. CDR3 DNA: TGTGCCAGCAGCCTTTTGGGGGGACTGAACACTGAAGCTTTCTTT. The chain uses TRBV7-9 and TRBJ1-1; maybe TRBD1 (5 bases). Germline values: CDR1 SEHNR, CDR2 FQNEAQ (reference sequence). With 5 bases removed from V and 0 bases from J, the gap between germline ends came to 13 bases. The CDR3 contains 15 residues.

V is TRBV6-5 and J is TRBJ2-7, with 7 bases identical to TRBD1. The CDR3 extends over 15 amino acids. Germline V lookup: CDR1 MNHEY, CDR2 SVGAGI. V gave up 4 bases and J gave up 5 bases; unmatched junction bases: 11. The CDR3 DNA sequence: TGTGCCAGCAGTTCCTCCCGAACAGGGGAACACGAGCAGTACGTC. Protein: CASSSSRTGEHEQYV.

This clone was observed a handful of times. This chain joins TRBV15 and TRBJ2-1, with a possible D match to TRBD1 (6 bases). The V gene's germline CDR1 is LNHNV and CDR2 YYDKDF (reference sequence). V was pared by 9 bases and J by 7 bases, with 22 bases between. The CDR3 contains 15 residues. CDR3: CATLLQGGKLNEQFF. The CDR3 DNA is TGTGCCACACTTTTACAGGGTGGTAAGTTAAATGAGCAGTTCTTC.

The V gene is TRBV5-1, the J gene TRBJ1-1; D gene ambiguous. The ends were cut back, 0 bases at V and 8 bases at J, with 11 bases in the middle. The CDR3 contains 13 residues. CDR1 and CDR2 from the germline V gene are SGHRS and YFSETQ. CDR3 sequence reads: CASSLDTYLEAFF. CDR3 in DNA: TGCGCCAGCAGCTTGGATACCTATCTAGAAGCTTTCTTT.

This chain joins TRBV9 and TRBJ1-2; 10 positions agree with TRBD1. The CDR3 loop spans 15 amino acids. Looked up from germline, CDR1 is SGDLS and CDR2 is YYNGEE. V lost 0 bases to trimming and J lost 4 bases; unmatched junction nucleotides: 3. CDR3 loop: CASSVEGTGAYGYTF. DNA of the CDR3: TGTGCCAGCAGCGTAGAGGGGACAGGGGCCTATGGCTACACCTTC.

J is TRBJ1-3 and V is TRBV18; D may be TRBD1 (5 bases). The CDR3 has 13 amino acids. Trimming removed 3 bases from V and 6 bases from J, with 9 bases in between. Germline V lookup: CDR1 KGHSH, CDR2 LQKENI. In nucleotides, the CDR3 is TGTGCCAGCTCACCGGGGCAGCAAAACACCATATATTTT. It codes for CASSPGQQNTIYF. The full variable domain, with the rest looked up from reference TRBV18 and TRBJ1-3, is NAGVMQNPRHLVRRRGQEARLRCSPMKGHSHVYWYRQLPEEGLKFMVYLQKENIIDESGMPKERFSAEFPKEGPSILRIQQVVRGDSAAYFCASSPGQQNTIYFGEGSWLTVV.

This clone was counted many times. CDR3 sequence (DNA): TGTGCCAGCAGTCTCGGCGGGGTGGACTACCTTGCAACTAATGAAAAACTGTTTTTT. This codes for CASSLGGVDYLATNEKLFF. The chain uses TRBV27 and TRBJ1-4; D remains unclear. Trimming shortened V by 5 bases and J by 0 bases, and 22 bases separated the two germline ends. Germline loops: CDR1 MNHEY, CDR2 SMNVEV (reference sequence). This CDR3 has 19 residues.

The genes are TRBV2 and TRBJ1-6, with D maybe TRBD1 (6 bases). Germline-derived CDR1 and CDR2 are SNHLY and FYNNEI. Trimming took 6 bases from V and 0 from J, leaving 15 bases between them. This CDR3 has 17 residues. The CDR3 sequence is CASSVTGFSSYNSPLHF. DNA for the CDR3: TGTGCCAGCAGCGTAACAGGGTTCAGCTCCTATAATTCACCCCTCCACTTT.

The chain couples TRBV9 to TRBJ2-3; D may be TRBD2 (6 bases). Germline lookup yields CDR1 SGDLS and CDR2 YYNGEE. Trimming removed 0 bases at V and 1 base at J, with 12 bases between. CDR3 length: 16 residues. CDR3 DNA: TGTGCCAGCAGCGTAGAATCCGGGGGTGGCACAGATACGCAGTATTTT. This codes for CASSVESGGGTDTQYF.

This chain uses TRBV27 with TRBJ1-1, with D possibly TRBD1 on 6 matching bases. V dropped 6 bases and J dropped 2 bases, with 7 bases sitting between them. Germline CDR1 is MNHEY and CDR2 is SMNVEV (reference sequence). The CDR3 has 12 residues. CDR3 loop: CASRDRNTEAFF. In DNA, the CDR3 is TGTGCCAGCAGGGACAGAAACACTGAAGCTTTCTTT.

Written as DNA, the CDR3 is TGTGCCAGCAGCCCCGGGGCGGGCGGGACCATTGGAGCTTTCTTT. Its protein is CASSPGAGGTIGAFF. V and J are TRBV7-3 and TRBJ1-1; TRBD1 is a possible D gene (5 bases). V was cut by 5 bases and J by 10 bases, with 23 bases left in between. Germline CDR1 and CDR2: SGHTA and FQGTGA. The CDR3 contains 15 residues.

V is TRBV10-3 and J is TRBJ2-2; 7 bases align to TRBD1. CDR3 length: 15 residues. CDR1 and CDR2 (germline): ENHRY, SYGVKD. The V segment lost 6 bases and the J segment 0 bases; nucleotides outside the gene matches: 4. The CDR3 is CAIRRQGPNTGELFF. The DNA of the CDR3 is TGTGCCATCAGAAGACAGGGCCCGAACACCGGGGAGCTGTTTTTT.